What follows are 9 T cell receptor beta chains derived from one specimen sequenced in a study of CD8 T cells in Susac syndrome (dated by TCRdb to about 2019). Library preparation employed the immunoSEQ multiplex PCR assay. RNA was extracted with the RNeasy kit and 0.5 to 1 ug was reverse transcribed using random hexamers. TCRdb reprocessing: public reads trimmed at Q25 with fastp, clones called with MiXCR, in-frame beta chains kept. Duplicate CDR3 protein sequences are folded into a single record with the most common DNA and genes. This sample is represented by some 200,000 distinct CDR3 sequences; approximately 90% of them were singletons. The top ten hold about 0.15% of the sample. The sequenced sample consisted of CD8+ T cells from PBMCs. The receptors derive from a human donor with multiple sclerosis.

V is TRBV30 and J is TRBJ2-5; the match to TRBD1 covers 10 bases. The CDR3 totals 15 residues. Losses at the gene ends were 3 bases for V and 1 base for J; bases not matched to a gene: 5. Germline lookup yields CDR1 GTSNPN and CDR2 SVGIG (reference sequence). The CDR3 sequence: CAWSPTGGRQETQYF. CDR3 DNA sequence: TGTGCCTGGAGCCCGACAGGGGGCCGCCAAGAGACCCAGTACTTC.

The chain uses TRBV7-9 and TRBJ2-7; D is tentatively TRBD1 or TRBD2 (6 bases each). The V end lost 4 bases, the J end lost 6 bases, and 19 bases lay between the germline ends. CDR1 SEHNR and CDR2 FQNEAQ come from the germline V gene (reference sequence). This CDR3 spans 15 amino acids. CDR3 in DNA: TGTGCCAGCAGCTCGACCGAACAGGGAGGAGTCGAGCAGTACTTC. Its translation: CASSSTEQGGVEQYF.

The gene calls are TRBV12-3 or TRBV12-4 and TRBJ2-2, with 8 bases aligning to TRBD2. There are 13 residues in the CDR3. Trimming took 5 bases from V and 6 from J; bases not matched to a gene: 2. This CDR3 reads CASSRTSPGELFF. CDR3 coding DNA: TGTGCCAGCAGTCGGACTAGCCCCGGGGAGCTGTTTTTT.

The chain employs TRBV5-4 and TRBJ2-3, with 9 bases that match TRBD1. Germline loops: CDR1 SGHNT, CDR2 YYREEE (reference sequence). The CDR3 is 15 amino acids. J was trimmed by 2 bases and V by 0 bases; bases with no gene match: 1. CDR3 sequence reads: CASSLGQGDTDTQYF. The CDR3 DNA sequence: TGTGCCAGCAGCTTGGGACAGGGGGACACAGATACGCAGTATTTT.

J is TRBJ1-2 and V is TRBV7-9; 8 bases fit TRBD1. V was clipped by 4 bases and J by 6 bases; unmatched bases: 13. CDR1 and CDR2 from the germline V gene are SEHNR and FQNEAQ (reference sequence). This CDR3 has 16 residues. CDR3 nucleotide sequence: TGTGCCAGCAGCTATCCAGGGGGCTCCCGCGAGGATGGCTACACCTTC. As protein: CASSYPGGSREDGYTF.

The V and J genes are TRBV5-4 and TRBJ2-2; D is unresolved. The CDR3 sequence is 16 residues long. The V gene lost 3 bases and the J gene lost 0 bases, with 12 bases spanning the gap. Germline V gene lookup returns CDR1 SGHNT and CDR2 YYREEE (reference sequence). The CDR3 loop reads CASSSLDASNTGELFF. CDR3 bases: TGTGCCAGCAGCTCCCTGGACGCATCGAACACCGGGGAGCTGTTTTTT.

CDR3 protein: CASSQATQLAGGETQYF. The CDR3 DNA reads TGCGCCAGCAGCCAAGCGACGCAACTAGCGGGAGGAGAGACCCAGTACTTC. J is TRBJ2-5 and V is TRBV4-1, with TRBD2 identical over 12 bases. The CDR3 spans 17 residues. With 1 base clipped from V and 4 bases from J, the junction kept 7 bases outside the gene matches. Germline CDR1 reads MGHRA; CDR2 reads YSYEKL.

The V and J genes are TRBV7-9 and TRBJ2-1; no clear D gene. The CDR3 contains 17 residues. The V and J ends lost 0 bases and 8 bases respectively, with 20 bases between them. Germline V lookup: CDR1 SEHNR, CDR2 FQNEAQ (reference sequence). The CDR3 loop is CASSLAGAQVEDDEQFF. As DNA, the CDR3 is TGTGCCAGCAGCTTAGCGGGTGCCCAGGTCGAGGATGATGAGCAGTTCTTC. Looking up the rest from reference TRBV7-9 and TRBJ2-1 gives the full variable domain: DTGVSQNPRHKITKRGQNVTFRCDPISEHNRLYWYRQTLGQGPEFLTYFQNEAQLEKSRLLSDRFSAERPKGSFSTLEIQRTEQGDSAMYLCASSLAGAQVEDDEQFFGPGTRLTVL.

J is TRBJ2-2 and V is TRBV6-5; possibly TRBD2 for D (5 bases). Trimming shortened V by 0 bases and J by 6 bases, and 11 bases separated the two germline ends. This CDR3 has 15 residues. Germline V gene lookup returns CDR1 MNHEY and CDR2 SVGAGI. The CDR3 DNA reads TGTGCCAGCAGTTACTCACCAACTAGTCCCGGGGAGCTGTTTTTT. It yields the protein CASSYSPTSPGELFF.